This T cell receptor beta chain was documented in a study of graft-versus-host responses after intestinal transplantation. In the study overall: Grafts that recipients had were multivisceral, liver-intestinal, or isolated intestinal transplants. Overall study findings and caveats: Elevated graft-versus-host to host-versus-graft clonal ratios in allografts were recorded for patients with graft-donor T cell macrochimerism.

Some clones are missing from TCRdb's copy, which holds only in-frame ones; the method was immunoSEQ multiplex PCR. This table has 90,000 to 150,000 clones, around 93% appearing once. The CDR3 sequence is 19 residues long. Trimming cost V 2 bases and J 5 bases; bases outside gene matches: 13. CDR1 PRHDT and CDR2 FYEKMQ come from the germline V gene (reference sequence). A word on this clone: The antigen is undetermined.

The chain employs TRBV13 and TRBJ2-2; 11 bases align to TRBD1. This material consisted of unstimulated CD4+ T cells sorted from spleen or lymph node cells, taken before intestinal transplant. The TCR comes from a human donor who received an intestinal transplant. Here the CDR3 DNA reads TGTGCCAGCAGCTTATACAGTGCAGGACAGGGGGCAGGGACCGGGGAGCTGTTTTTT. This gives the protein CASSLYSAGQGAGTGELFF.